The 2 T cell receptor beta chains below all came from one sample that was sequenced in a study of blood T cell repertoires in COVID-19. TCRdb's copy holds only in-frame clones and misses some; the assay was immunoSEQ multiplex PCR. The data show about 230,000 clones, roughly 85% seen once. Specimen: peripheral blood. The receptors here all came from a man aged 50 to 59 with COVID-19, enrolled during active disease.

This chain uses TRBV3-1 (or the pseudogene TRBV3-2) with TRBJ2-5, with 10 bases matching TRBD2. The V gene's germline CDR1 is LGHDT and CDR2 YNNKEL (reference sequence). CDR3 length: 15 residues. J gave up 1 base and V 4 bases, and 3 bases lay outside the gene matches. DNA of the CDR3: TGTGCCAGCAGCCCTAGCGGGGGCCTCCAAGAGACCCAGTACTTC. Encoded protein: CASSPSGGLQETQYF.

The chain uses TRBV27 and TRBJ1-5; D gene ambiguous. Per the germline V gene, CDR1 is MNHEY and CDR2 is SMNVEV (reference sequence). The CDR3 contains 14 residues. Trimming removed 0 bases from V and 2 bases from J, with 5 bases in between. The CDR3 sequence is CASSLSGGNQPQHF. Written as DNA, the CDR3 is TGTGCCAGCAGTTTATCCGGTGGCAATCAGCCCCAGCATTTT.